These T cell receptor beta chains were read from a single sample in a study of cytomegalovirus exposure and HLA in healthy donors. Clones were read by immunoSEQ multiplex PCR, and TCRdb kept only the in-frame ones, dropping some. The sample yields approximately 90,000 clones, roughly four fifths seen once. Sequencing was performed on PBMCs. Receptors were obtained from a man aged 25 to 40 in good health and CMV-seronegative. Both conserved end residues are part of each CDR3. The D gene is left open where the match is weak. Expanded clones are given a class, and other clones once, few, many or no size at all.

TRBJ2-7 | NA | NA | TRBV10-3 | CAISDRLVEYEQYF | TGTGCCATCAGTGACCGCCTTGTGGAGTACGAGCAGTACTTC
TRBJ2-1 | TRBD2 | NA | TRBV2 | CASKLAATSHEQFF | TGTGCCAGCAAACTAGCGGCGACTAGCCATGAGCAGTTCTTC
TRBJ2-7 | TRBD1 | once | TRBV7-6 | CASSGTAAYEQYF | TGTGCCAGCTCCGGGACAGCCGCCTACGAGCAGTACTTC
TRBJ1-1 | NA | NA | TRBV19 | CASSHRQGMNTEAFF | TGTGCCAGTAGTCACAGGCAAGGTATGAACACTGAAGCTTTCTTT
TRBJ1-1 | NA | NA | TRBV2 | CASSPGEWNTEAFF | TGTGCCAGCAGTCCCGGGGAATGGAACACTGAAGCTTTCTTT
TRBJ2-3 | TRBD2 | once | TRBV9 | CASSVGSGTSSTDTQYF | TGTGCCAGCAGCGTAGGTAGCGGGACATCCTCCACAGATACGCAGTATTTT
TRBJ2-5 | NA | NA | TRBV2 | CASSEERETQYF | TGTGCCAGCAGTGAAGAGCGGGAGACCCAGTACTTC
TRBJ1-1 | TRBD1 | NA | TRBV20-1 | CSGGGTGVFF | TGCAGTGGTGGGGGAACAGGGGTTTTCTTT
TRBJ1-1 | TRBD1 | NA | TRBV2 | CASSNRGSEAFF | TGTGCCAGCAGTAACAGGGGGTCCGAAGCTTTCTTT
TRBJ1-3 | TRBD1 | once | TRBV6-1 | CASSKQGDGNTIYF | TGTGCCAGCAGTAAACAGGGGGACGGAAACACCATATATTTT
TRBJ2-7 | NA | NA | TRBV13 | CASSPPGERCEQYF | TGTGCCAGCAGCCCCCCGGGTGAACGGTGCGAGCAGTACTTC
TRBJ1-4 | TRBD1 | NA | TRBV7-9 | CASSYSRTGNNEKLFF | TGTGCCAGCAGCTACTCCCGGACAGGGAATAATGAAAAACTGTTTTTT
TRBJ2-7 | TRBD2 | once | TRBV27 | CASSSGGGPYEQYF | TGTGCCAGCAGTTCGGGAGGGGGGCCCTACGAGCAGTACTTC
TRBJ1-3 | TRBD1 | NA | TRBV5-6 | CASSLQGAGNTIYF | TGTGCCAGCAGCCTACAGGGGGCCGGAAACACCATATATTTT
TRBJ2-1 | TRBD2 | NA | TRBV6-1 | CATTKREGLNEQFF | TGTGCCACCACCAAGCGGGAGGGCCTGAATGAGCAGTTCTTC
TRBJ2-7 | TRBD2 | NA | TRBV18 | CASLGTSGNYEQYF | TGTGCCAGCCTCGGGACTAGCGGAAACTACGAGCAGTACTTC
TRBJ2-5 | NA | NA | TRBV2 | CASSPSGYGGETQYF | TGTGCCAGCAGCCCCTCGGGGTATGGGGGGGAGACCCAGTACTTC
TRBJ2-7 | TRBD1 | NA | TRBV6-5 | CASRGQGVYEQYF | TGTGCCAGCAGGGGACAGGGAGTCTACGAGCAGTACTTC
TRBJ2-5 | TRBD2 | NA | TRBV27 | CASSRTSPLKETQYF | TGTGCCAGCAGCCGGACTAGCCCCCTTAAAGAGACCCAGTACTTC
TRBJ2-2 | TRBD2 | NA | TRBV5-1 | CASSPSGSRTGELFF | TGCGCCAGCAGCCCGAGCGGGAGTCGTACCGGGGAGCTGTTTTTT
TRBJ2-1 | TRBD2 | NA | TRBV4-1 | CASSQQDFLPGGGHEQFF | TGCGCCAGCAGCCAACAAGATTTTCTCCCGGGGGGAGGGCATGAGCAGTTCTTC
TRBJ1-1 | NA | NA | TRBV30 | CAWRKPGLLQAFF | TGTGCCTGGCGCAAACCGGGATTGCTTCAAGCTTTCTTT
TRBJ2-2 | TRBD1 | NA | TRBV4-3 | CASSYNSDRAGYTGELFF | TGCGCCAGCAGCTACAATAGCGACAGGGCCGGTTACACCGGGGAGCTGTTTTTT
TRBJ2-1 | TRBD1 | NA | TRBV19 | CASSKQGAGGGNNEQFF | TGTGCCAGTAGTAAGCAGGGAGCAGGGGGTGGAAACAATGAGCAGTTCTTC
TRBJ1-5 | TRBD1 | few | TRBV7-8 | CASRSGGGNQPQHF | TGTGCCAGCCGATCAGGGGGCGGCAATCAGCCCCAGCATTTT
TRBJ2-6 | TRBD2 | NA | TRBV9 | CASRDSGGAPGANVLTF | TGTGCCAGCAGGGATAGCGGGGGGGCCCCTGGGGCCAACGTCCTGACTTTC
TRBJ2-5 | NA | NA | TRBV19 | CASSTGQETQYF | TGTGCCAGTAGTACAGGTCAAGAGACCCAGTACTTC
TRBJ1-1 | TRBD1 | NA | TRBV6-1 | CASSGSTGGNTEAFF | TGTGCCAGCAGCGGCTCGACAGGGGGTAACACTGAAGCTTTCTTT
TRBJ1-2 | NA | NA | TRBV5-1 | CASSLGLDYGYTF | TGCGCCAGCAGCTTGGGATTAGACTATGGCTACACCTTC
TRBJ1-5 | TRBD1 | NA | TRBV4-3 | CASSQGTGKHQPQHF | TGCGCCAGCAGCCAAGGGACAGGGAAACATCAGCCCCAGCATTTT
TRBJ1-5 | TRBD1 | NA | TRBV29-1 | CSVGNRGEQPQHF | TGCAGCGTTGGAAACAGGGGGGAGCAGCCCCAGCATTTT